This entry lists 8 T cell receptor beta chains sequenced from one sample in a study of CD8 T cells in Susac syndrome. An input of roughly 0.5 to 1 ug of RNA was subjected to reverse transcription using random hexamers. Each CDR3 protein gets one entry after TCRdb re-called the immunoSEQ multiplex PCR reads with MiXCR. The sample holds 90,000 to 150,000 distinct CDR3 sequences, approximately 93% seen once. Sequenced material: CD4+ T cells from PBMCs. These receptors all stem from a human donor with multiple sclerosis.

The chain combines TRBV19 with TRBJ1-5, with D possibly TRBD1 on 5 matching bases. V lost 5 bases and J 5 bases, leaving 13 bases between the germline ends. The CDR3 covers 14 residues. Germline V lookup: CDR1 LNHDA, CDR2 SQIVND (reference sequence). The CDR3 nucleotides are TGTGCCAGTAGTTTAGGGACCGATTATCAGCCCCAGCATTTT. Its protein is CASSLGTDYQPQHF.

This chain uses TRBV5-1 with TRBJ2-7, with D maybe TRBD1 (6 bases). CDR3 length equals 15 residues. Trimming removed 4 bases at V and 2 bases at J, with 16 bases between. Germline-derived CDR1 and CDR2 are SGHRS and YFSETQ. The CDR3 DNA reads TGCGCCAGCAGCATCTCCGGGCAGGGGCCCTACGAGCAGTACTTC. Amino acid sequence: CASSISGQGPYEQYF.

The chain links TRBV12-3 or TRBV12-4 to TRBJ1-1; D is perhaps TRBD1 (5 bases). CDR3 length: 13 amino acids. V was cut by 7 bases and J by 1 base, with 10 bases left in between. In nucleotides, the CDR3 is TGTGCCAGCACAAAGGGGAGGAACACTGAAGCTTTCTTT. Protein product: CASTKGRNTEAFF.

The V and J genes are TRBV9 and TRBJ2-2; TRBD2 matches at 11 bases. Germline V CDR1 and CDR2: SGDLS, YYNGEE. V shed 3 bases, J shed 4 bases, and the junction held 5 bases outside the gene matches. CDR3 size: 16 residues. The DNA of the CDR3 is TGTGCCAGCAGCGCCGGACTAGCGGGCCTCACCGGGGAGCTGTTTTTT. This sequence encodes CASSAGLAGLTGELFF.

The V gene is TRBV18, the J gene TRBJ2-1; 9 nucleotides agree with TRBD1. There are 15 residues in the CDR3. J gave up 5 bases and V 3 bases, and 5 bases lay outside the gene matches. Germline-derived CDR1 and CDR2 are KGHSH and LQKENI. The CDR3 region has the DNA TGTGCCAGCTCACCTACAGGGGGCTTTGACAATGAGCAGTTCTTC. Protein sequence: CASSPTGGFDNEQFF.

The genes are TRBV9 and TRBJ1-1; TRBD1 agrees at 10 bases. Germline trimming cut 2 bases from V and 9 bases from J; bases unmatched to any gene: 4. From germline, CDR1 is SGDLS and CDR2 YYNGEE. The CDR3 extends over 13 amino acids. The CDR3 DNA reads TGTGCCAGCAGCGTGGGACAGGGGACCCAAGCTTTCTTT. It yields the protein CASSVGQGTQAFF.

The chain has TRBV6-2 or TRBV6-3 and TRBJ1-2; no reliable D call. Germline-derived CDR1 and CDR2 are MNHEY and SVGEGT. This CDR3 contains 12 residues. The ends were cut back, 2 bases at V and 3 bases at J, with 4 bases in the middle. Written as DNA, the CDR3 is TGTGCCAGCAGTTACCAGTACTATGGCTACACCTTC. Translated: CASSYQYYGYTF.

The chain combines TRBV29-1 with TRBJ2-7, with 8 bases fitting TRBD1. There are 13 residues in the CDR3. Trimming removed 4 bases from V and 7 bases from J; junction bases left unmatched: 9. CDR1 is SQVTM, CDR2 ANQGSEA, per germline. In DNA, the CDR3 is TGCAGCGTTGGAGACAGGGGCGCGAGGGAGCAGTACTTC. This sequence encodes CSVGDRGAREQYF.